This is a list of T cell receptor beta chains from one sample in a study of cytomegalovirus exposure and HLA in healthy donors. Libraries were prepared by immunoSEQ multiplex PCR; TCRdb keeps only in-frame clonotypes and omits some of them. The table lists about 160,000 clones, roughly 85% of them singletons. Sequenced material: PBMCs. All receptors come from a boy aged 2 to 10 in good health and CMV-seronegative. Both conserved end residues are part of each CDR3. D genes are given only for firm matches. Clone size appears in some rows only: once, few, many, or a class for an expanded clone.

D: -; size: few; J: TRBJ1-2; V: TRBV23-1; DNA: TGCGCCAGCAGTCAATCGGGGGGGCCCTATGGCTACACCTTC; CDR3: CASSQSGGPYGYTF
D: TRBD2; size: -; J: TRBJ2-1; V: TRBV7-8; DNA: TGTGCCAGCAGCGTTAGCGGGGGGACCCAGTTCTTC; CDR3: CASSVSGGTQFF
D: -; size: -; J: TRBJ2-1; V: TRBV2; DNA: TGTGCCAGCAGTGAGACAACCTACAATGAGCAGTTCTTC; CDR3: CASSETTYNEQFF
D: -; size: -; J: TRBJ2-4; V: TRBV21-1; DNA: TGTGCCAGCCGCCATCTTCGTAGGACAGGGAAAAACATTCAGTACTTC; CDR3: CASRHLRRTGKNIQYF
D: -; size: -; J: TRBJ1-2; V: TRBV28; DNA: TGTGCCAGCAGTTTATGGGAGGGCCCGCGGTCCAACTATGGCTACACCTTC; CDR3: CASSLWEGPRSNYGYTF
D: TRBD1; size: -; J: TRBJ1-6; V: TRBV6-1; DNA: TGTGCCAGCAGCAAGGACAGGGAAGGGAATTCACCCCTCCACTTT; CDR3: CASSKDREGNSPLHF
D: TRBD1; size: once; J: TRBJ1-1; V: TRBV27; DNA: TGTGCCAGCAGTTGGGGGACAGTGAACACTGAAGCTTTCTTT; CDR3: CASSWGTVNTEAFF
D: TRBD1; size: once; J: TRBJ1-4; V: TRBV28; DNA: TGTGCCAGCGAGGACAGGGGGCATGAAAAACTGTTTTTT; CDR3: CASEDRGHEKLFF
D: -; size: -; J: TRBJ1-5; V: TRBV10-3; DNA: TGTGCCATCAGGAGTGCGAGCAATCAGCCCCAGCATTTT; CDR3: CAIRSASNQPQHF
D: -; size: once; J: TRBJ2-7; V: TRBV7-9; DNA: TGTGCCAGCAGCTTAGGGGCCGAGCAGTACTTC; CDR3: CASSLGAEQYF
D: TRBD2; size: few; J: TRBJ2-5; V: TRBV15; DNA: TGTGCCACCAGCGGGGTGAATGCGGGAGGGCAAGAGACCCAGTACTTC; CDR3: CATSGVNAGGQETQYF
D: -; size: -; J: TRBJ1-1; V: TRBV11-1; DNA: TGTGCCAGCAGCTTCGGTGGGCGCAGGGACACTGAAGCTTTCTTT; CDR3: CASSFGGRRDTEAFF
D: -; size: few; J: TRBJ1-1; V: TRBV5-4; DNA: TGTGCCAGCAGCTCGGGGACGGGAGACACTGAAGCTTTCTTT; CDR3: CASSSGTGDTEAFF
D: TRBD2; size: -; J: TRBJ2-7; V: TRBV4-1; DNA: TGCGCCAGCAGCCAAGATGGCACGGGAGGGGCGTACGAGCAGTACTTC; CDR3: CASSQDGTGGAYEQYF
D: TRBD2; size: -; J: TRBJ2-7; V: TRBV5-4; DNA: TGTGCCAGCAGCCTCACTAGCGGGTTCTCCTACGAGCAGTACTTC; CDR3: CASSLTSGFSYEQYF
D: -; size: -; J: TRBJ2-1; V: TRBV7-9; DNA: TGTGCCAGCAGCCCCCCCCGCAGGTACTCCTACAATGAGCAGTTCTTC; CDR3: CASSPPRRYSYNEQFF
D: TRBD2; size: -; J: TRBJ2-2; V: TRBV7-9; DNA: TGTGCCAGCAGACTGAAGACTAGCGGGACTCCGCGCACCGGGGAGCTGTTTTTT; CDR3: CASRLKTSGTPRTGELFF